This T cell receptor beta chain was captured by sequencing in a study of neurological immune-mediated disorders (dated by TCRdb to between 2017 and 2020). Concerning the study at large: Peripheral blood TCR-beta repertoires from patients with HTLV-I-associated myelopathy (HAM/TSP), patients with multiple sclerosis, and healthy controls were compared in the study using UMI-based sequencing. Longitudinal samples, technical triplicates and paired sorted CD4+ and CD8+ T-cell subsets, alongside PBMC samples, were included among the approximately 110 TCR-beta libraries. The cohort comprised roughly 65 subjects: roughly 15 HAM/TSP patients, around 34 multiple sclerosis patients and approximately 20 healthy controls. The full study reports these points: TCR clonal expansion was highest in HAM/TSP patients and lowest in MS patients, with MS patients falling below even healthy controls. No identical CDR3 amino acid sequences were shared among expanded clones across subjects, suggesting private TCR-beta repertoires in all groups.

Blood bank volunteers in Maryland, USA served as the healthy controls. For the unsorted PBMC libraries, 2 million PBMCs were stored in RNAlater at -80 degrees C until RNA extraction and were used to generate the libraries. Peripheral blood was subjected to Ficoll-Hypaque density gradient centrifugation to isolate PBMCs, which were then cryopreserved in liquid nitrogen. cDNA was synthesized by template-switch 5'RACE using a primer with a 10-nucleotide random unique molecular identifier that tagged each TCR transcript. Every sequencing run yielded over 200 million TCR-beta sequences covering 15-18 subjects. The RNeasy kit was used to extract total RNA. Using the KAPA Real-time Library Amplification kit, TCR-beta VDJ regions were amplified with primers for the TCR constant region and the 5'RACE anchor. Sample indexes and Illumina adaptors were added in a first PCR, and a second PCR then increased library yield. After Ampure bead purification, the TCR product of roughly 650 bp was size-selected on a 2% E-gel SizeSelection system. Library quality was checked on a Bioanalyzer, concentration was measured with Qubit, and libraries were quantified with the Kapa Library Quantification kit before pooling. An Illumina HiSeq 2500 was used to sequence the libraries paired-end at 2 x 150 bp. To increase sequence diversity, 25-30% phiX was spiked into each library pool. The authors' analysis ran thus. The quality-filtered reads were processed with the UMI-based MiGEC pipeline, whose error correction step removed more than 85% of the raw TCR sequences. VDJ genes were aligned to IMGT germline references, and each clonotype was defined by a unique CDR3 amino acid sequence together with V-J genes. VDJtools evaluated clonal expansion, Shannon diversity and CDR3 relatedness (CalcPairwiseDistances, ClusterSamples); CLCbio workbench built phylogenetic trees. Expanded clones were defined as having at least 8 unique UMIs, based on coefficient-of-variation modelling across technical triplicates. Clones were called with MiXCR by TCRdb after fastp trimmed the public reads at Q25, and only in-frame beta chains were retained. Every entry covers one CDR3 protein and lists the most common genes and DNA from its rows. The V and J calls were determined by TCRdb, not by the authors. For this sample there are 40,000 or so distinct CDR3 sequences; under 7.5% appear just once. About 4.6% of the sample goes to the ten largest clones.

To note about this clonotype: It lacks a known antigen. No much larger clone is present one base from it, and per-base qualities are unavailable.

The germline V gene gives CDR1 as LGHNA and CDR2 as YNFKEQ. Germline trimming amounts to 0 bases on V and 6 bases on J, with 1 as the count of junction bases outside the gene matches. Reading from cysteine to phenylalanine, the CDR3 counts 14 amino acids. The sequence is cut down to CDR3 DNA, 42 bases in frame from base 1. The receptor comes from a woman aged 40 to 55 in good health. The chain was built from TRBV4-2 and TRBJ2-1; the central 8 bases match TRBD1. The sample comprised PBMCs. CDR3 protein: CASSQETGVNEQFF. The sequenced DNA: TGTGCCAGCAGCCAAGAGACAGGGGTCAATGAGCAGTTCTTC.